This passage covers 3 T cell receptor beta chains from one sample sequenced in a study of blood T cells in healthy people across ages (dated by TCRdb to the mid-2010s). Library preparation used 5' RACE. The run used an Illumina HiSeq 2500. A second roughly 7 to 11 cycle PCR used a sample-barcoded 5' primer and a J-beta primer mix. TCRdb reprocessed the public reads (quality trimming at Q25 with fastp, clone calling with MiXCR) and kept in-frame beta chains. Each entry merges the rows of one CDR3 protein and shows their most common DNA and genes. This sample is represented by approximately 800,000 distinct CDR3 sequences; about 55% of them were singletons. Clones ranked in the top ten supply about 38% of the sample. The material sequenced was blood. The receptor set was obtained from a man of 80 years or more in good health.

As concerns this clonotype: The junction and the germline gene differ at one end; a read error may be behind it. The V and J genes are TRBV5-1 and TRBJ2-5; the D is unclear. The J call is doubtful: the DNA matches TRBJ2-7 better. Germline V gene sequence: CDR1 SGHRS, CDR2 YFSETQ. The length of the CDR3 is 14 residues. The chain's CDR3 is CASSLIEQNYEQYF. In DNA, the CDR3 is TGTGCCAGCAGCTTGATAGAACAGAACTACGAGCAGTACTTC.

This clonotype was seen a single time. The chain carries TRBV7-9 and TRBJ2-5; 8 nucleotides align to TRBD1. J was trimmed by 5 bases and V by 5 bases; bases with no gene match: 16. The CDR3 has 17 residues. Germline-derived CDR1 and CDR2 are SEHNR and FQNEAQ (reference sequence). This CDR3 reads CASSLGQGVLREETQYF. CDR3 DNA: TGTGCCAGCAGCCTCGGACAGGGCGTACTCAGAGAGGAGACCCAGTACTTC.

This clonotype has a single count. The rearrangement joins TRBV5-1 to TRBJ2-7; 13 bases are a match to TRBD2. The ends lost 4 bases at V and 0 bases at J; junction bases unmatched: 13. Germline CDR1 is SGHRS and CDR2 is YFSETQ. The CDR3 is 19 residues long. The CDR3 sequence is CASSTGLAGERRGSYEQYF. The CDR3 region has the DNA TGCGCCAGCAGCACCGGACTAGCGGGAGAGAGACGAGGCTCCTACGAGCAGTACTTC. Together with reference TRBV5-1 and TRBJ2-7, the CDR3 gives the full variable domain: KAGVTQTPRYLIKTRGQQVTLSCSPISGHRSVSWYQQTPGQGLQFLFEYFSETQRNKGNFPGRFSGRQFSNSRSEMNVSTLELGDSALYLCASSTGLAGERRGSYEQYFGPGTRLTVT.